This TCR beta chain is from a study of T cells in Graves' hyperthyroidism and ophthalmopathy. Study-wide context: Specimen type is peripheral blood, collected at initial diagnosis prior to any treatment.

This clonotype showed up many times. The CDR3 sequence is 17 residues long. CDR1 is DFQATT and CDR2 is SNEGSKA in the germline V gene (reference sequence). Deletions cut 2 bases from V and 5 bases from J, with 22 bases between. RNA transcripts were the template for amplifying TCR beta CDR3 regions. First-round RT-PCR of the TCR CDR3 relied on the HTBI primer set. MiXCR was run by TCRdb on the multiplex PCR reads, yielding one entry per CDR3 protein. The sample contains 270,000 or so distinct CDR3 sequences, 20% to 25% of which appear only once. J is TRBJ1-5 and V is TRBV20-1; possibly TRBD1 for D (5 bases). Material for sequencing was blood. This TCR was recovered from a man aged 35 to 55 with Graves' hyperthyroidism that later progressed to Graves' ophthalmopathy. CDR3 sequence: CSARSGDLNSWYQPQHF. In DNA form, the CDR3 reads TGCAGTGCTAGATCGGGGGACCTCAATTCGTGGTATCAGCCCCAGCATTTT.